A single sample gave rise to the 27 T cell receptor beta chains below, sequenced in a study of cytomegalovirus exposure and HLA in healthy donors. In the PCR, 60 Vbeta and 13 Jbeta primers were used. Libraries were prepared by immunoSEQ multiplex PCR; TCRdb keeps only in-frame clonotypes and omits some of them. The sample has roughly 120,000 clones; the top ten hold around 2.7%. The sample comprised PBMCs. These receptors were taken from a young man in good health and CMV-seronegative.

This sequence joins TRBV30 and TRBJ1-1; D perhaps matches TRBD1 (6 bases). V dropped 2 bases and J dropped 0 bases, with 10 bases sitting between them. The germline V gene has CDR1 GTSNPN and CDR2 SVGIG (reference sequence). CDR3 length: 14 amino acids. CDR3 DNA sequence: TGTGCCTGGAGTCAGGGGACGCTGAACACTGAAGCTTTCTTT. Translating it yields CAWSQGTLNTEAFF.

The V call is TRBV27, the J call TRBJ2-7; 9 bases align to TRBD1. Per germline, CDR1 MNHEY and CDR2 SMNVEV (reference sequence). V lost 5 bases to trimming and J lost 4 bases; unmatched junction nucleotides: 6. The CDR3 is 14 amino acids. CDR3: CASSRDRVGYEQYF. CDR3 nucleotide sequence: TGTGCCAGCAGTAGGGACAGGGTTGGTTACGAGCAGTACTTC.

The CDR3: CASSLNRGLRSTEAFF. As DNA, the CDR3 is TGTGCCAGCAGTCTCAACAGGGGGCTTCGGAGCACTGAAGCTTTCTTT. The chain uses TRBV27 and TRBJ1-1; 9 bases line up with TRBD1. This CDR3 contains 16 residues. Germline-derived CDR1 and CDR2 are MNHEY and SMNVEV (reference sequence). V dropped 5 bases and J dropped 4; count of bases not matched to a gene: 11.

The chain carries TRBV5-6 and TRBJ2-2, with 8 bases lining up with TRBD2. Unmatched junction bases numbered 5, after V lost 3 bases and J lost 4 bases. Germline V gene lookup returns CDR1 SGHDT and CDR2 YYEEEE. This CDR3 is built from 15 residues. In DNA form, the CDR3 reads TGTGCCAGCAGCTCTAGCGGGCTTATCACCGGGGAGCTGTTTTTT. This gives the protein CASSSSGLITGELFF.

The V and J genes are TRBV5-6 and TRBJ2-2; 7 bases fit TRBD1. The junction had 9 bases not matched to a gene; V was cut back by 4 bases and J by 0 bases. The CDR3 runs 17 residues. The germline V gene has CDR1 SGHDT and CDR2 YYEEEE. The CDR3 sequence is CASSVFSGTANTGELFF. CDR3 coding DNA: TGTGCCAGCAGCGTTTTTTCGGGGACAGCGAACACCGGGGAGCTGTTTTTT.

The chain employs TRBV6-4 and TRBJ2-1; 8 nucleotides align to TRBD2. J lost 3 bases, V lost 6 bases, and 16 bases had no gene match. The CDR3 is made up of 18 amino acids. CDR1 is MRHNA and CDR2 is SNTAGT in the germline V gene. Here the CDR3 DNA reads TGTGCCAGCAGGCGGGGGGCCGTGGCGGGAGTTGGCTACAATGAGCAGTTCTTC. Protein product: CASRRGAVAGVGYNEQFF.

The V and J genes are TRBV7-9 and TRBJ2-2; tentatively, D is TRBD1 (5 bases). Germline V gene data show CDR1 as SEHNR and CDR2 as FQNEAQ (reference sequence). Deletions cut 5 bases from V and 1 base from J, with 11 bases between. The length of the CDR3 is 15 residues. CDR3 bases: TGTGCCAGCAGCAGGCAGACAGTGAACACCGGGGAGCTGTTTTTT. The encoded protein is CASSRQTVNTGELFF.

The chain couples TRBV11-2 to TRBJ1-1; tentative D call: TRBD1 (5 bases). Germline V gene lookup returns CDR1 SGHAT and CDR2 FQNNGV. The V and J ends lost 5 bases and 3 bases respectively, with 13 bases between them. The CDR3 is 14 amino acids. DNA for the CDR3: TGTGCCAGCAGCCCCCGGATGGGGCACACTGAAGCTTTCTTT. Its protein product is CASSPRMGHTEAFF.

Here the CDR3 reads CAALASPFQPQHF. CDR3 DNA: TGTGCCGCCCTGGCCTCACCATTCCAGCCCCAGCATTTT. The rearrangement joins TRBV6-1 to TRBJ1-5; D uncertain. The CDR3 covers 13 residues. V shed 11 bases and J shed 7 bases, with 18 bases lying between them. Germline CDR1 and CDR2: MNHNS and SASEGT.

The V call is TRBV28, the J call TRBJ2-1; D is possibly TRBD1 (5 bases). V dropped 2 bases and J dropped 1 base, with 9 bases sitting between them. The germline gives CDR1 MDHEN, CDR2 SYDVKM. This CDR3 is built from 15 residues. The CDR3 DNA is TGTGCCAGCAGTTTAACGCAGGGTTCCTACAATGAGCAGTTCTTC. Translated: CASSLTQGSYNEQFF.

V and J are TRBV28 and TRBJ1-2; 7 bases match TRBD1. This CDR3 is built from 13 residues. Per the germline V gene, CDR1 is MDHEN and CDR2 is SYDVKM. Germline trimming cut 5 bases from V and 2 bases from J; bases unmatched to any gene: 2. CDR3 nucleotides: TGTGCCAGCAGTCCACAGGGGAACTATGGCTACACCTTC. It is translated as CASSPQGNYGYTF.

The chain joins TRBV4-2 to TRBJ2-2; TRBD2 aligns across 7 bases. This CDR3 has 17 amino acids. Looked up from germline, CDR1 is LGHNA and CDR2 is YNFKEQ. V lost 0 bases and J lost 2; bases outside the gene matches: 6. The CDR3 reads CASSQDSLAANTGELFF. The CDR3 nucleotides read TGTGCCAGCAGCCAAGATTCCCTAGCGGCAAACACCGGGGAGCTGTTTTTT.

The chain employs TRBV30 and TRBJ1-1; TRBD1 agrees at 7 bases. The CDR3 totals 14 residues. Unmatched junction bases numbered 5, after V lost 0 bases and J lost 4 bases. Germline CDR1 reads GTSNPN; CDR2 reads SVGIG (reference sequence). The CDR3 DNA follows: TGTGCCTGGAGTGTAAAGGGGGCGTCCACTGAAGCTTTCTTT. Its translation: CAWSVKGASTEAFF. Full variable domain (remainder filled in from reference TRBV30 and TRBJ1-1): SQTIHQWPATLVQPVGSPLSLECTVEGTSNPNLYWYRQAAGRGLQLLFYSVGIGQISSEVPQNLSASRPQDRQFILSSKKLLLSDSGFYLCAWSVKGASTEAFFGQGTRLTVV.

The genes are TRBV5-1 and TRBJ2-7; D might be TRBD2 (5 bases). CDR1 SGHRS and CDR2 YFSETQ come from the germline V gene. Deletions cut 4 bases from V and 6 bases from J, with 23 bases between. The CDR3 loop spans 16 amino acids. Here the CDR3 DNA reads TGCGCCAGCAGCCGATGGGAGTTGGGGTCAGAACCCGAGCAGTACTTC. This encodes CASSRWELGSEPEQYF.

A word on this clone: A junction boundary mismatches the germline segment, possibly from a read error. The chain carries TRBV29-1 and TRBJ1-1; the match to TRBD1 covers 7 bases. The germline V gene has CDR1 SQVTM and CDR2 ANQGSEA. This CDR3 region has 14 residues. CDR3 DNA: TGCAGCGTGGAAGAGACAGGGTCCTACACTGAAGCTTTCTTT. This translates into CSVEETGSYTEAFF.

V gene TRBV30 combines with J gene TRBJ1-5; no definite D call. V was trimmed by 2 bases and J by 1 base, leaving 21 bases between them. The CDR3 totals 18 residues. The germline CDR1 and CDR2 sequences are GTSNPN and SVGIG (reference sequence). The CDR3 DNA is TGTGCCTGGAGTCCCGACAAGATCCGTAGTGGGAGCAATCAGCCCCAGCATTTT. This encodes CAWSPDKIRSGSNQPQHF.

The chain recombines TRBV19 with TRBJ2-1; 10 nucleotides line up with TRBD2. The CDR3 runs 19 residues. With V trimmed by 2 bases and J by 1 base, 11 bases remained unmatched. Germline CDR1 LNHDA, CDR2 SQIVND (reference sequence). This CDR3 is CASSIPPQLAGISYNEQFF. DNA of the CDR3: TGTGCCAGTAGTATACCGCCTCAACTAGCGGGAATATCCTACAATGAGCAGTTCTTC.

The chain uses TRBV7-9 and TRBJ2-2, with D maybe TRBD2 (6 bases). V was pared by 5 bases and J by 5 bases, with 15 bases between. The CDR3 spans 15 residues. The germline CDR1 and CDR2 sequences are SEHNR and FQNEAQ (reference sequence). CDR3 region: CASSPRRGGTGELFF. The CDR3 nucleotides read TGTGCCAGCAGCCCCCGGCGGGGCGGGACCGGGGAGCTGTTTTTT.

The V gene is TRBV18, the J gene TRBJ2-1, with 14 bases that match TRBD2. Germline-derived CDR1 and CDR2 are KGHSH and LQKENI. The ends lost 3 bases at V and 7 bases at J; junction bases unmatched: 2. This CDR3 spans 15 amino acids. CDR3 DNA sequence: TGTGCCAGCTCACCGACTAGCGGGAGGGTTAATGAGCAGTTCTTC. Translating it yields CASSPTSGRVNEQFF.

This chain links TRBV7-6 with TRBJ2-2, with 10 bases fitting TRBD2. Germline values: CDR1 SGHVS, CDR2 FNYEAQ. Trimming cost V 6 bases and J 3 bases; bases outside gene matches: 19. CDR3 length: 20 amino acids. CDR3 sequence: CASRHFGTPTSGIDTGELFF. Written as DNA, the CDR3 is TGTGCCAGCAGGCACTTTGGAACCCCAACTAGCGGGATCGACACCGGGGAGCTGTTTTTT.

The CDR3 spells CASSSRGRLSEQYF. In DNA form, the CDR3 reads TGTGCCAGCAGCTCCAGGGGGCGTTTAAGTGAGCAGTACTTC. V is TRBV6-5 and J is TRBJ2-7; 8 bases are a match to TRBD1. V gave up 6 bases and J gave up 7 bases; unmatched junction bases: 11. The germline V gene encodes CDR1 MNHEY and CDR2 SVGAGI. This CDR3 has 14 amino acids.

The chain links TRBV7-2 to TRBJ2-5; 7 positions match TRBD1. V shed 5 bases and J 5 bases; nucleotides not matched to a gene: 11. The CDR3 length is 15 residues. Germline CDR1 SGHTA, CDR2 FQGNSA. Written as DNA, the CDR3 is TGTGCCAGCAGCACCGGGACAGAAAATGGTGAGACCCAGTACTTC. Translated: CASSTGTENGETQYF. Complete variable domain (other parts from reference TRBV7-2 and TRBJ2-5): GAGVSQSPSNKVTEKGKDVELRCDPISGHTALYWYRQSLGQGLEFLIYFQGNSAPDKSGLPSDRFSAERTGGSVSTLTIQRTQQEDSAVYLCASSTGTENGETQYFGPGTRLLVL.

J is TRBJ1-1 and V is TRBV7-9; 8 nucleotides agree with TRBD1. The CDR3 spans 15 residues. The junction had 5 bases not matched to a gene; V was cut back by 2 bases and J by 3 bases. Germline lookup yields CDR1 SEHNR and CDR2 FQNEAQ (reference sequence). This CDR3 is CASSLHRGFHTEAFF. As DNA, the CDR3 is TGTGCCAGCAGCTTACACAGGGGGTTTCACACTGAAGCTTTCTTT.

The rearrangement links TRBV28 to TRBJ2-4, with 7 bases fitting TRBD2. This CDR3 comprises 16 residues. V lost 5 bases and J lost 5; bases outside the gene matches: 12. Looked up from germline, CDR1 is MDHEN and CDR2 is SYDVKM. The CDR3 spells CASSPAGVAKENIQYF. Here the CDR3 DNA reads TGTGCCAGCAGTCCGGCGGGGGTAGCAAAAGAAAACATTCAGTACTTC.

The chain combines TRBV29-1 with TRBJ2-7; D is unresolved. V shed 2 bases and J shed 6 bases, with 11 bases lying between them. Looked up from germline, CDR1 is SQVTM and CDR2 is ANQGSEA. CDR3 size: 12 residues. CDR3 region: CSVELLTGEQYF. The CDR3 DNA reads as TGCAGCGTTGAACTCCTCACGGGCGAGCAGTACTTC.

The chain couples TRBV28 to TRBJ1-1; D might be TRBD1 (5 bases). Trimming took 3 bases from V and 0 from J, leaving 8 bases between them. This CDR3 has 14 residues. Germline CDR1 and CDR2: MDHEN and SYDVKM. The CDR3 DNA reads TGTGCCAGCAGTTTCGGGACTTTGAACACTGAAGCTTTCTTT. Amino acids: CASSFGTLNTEAFF.

The genes are TRBV5-6 and TRBJ1-4, with D perhaps TRBD1 (5 bases). CDR1 and CDR2 from the germline V gene are SGHDT and YYEEEE. The ends were cut back, 0 bases at V and 0 bases at J, with 6 bases in the middle. The CDR3 runs to 15 residues. This chain's CDR3 is CASSLGQPTNEKLFF. The CDR3 nucleotides read TGTGCCAGCAGCTTGGGACAGCCAACTAATGAAAAACTGTTTTTT.